Below, 31 T cell receptor beta chains from the same sample are listed, as sequenced in a study of radiotherapy plus CTLA-4 blockade in lung cancer. Assay used: immunoSEQ multiplex PCR; TCRdb lists only in-frame clones, some missing. The table has approximately 28,000 clones, over 60% seen once. The specimen was peripheral blood, collected from a patient treated with radiotherapy plus ipilimumab. Every receptor here comes from a human donor with non-small cell lung cancer that progressed on radiotherapy plus ipilimumab.

The V call is TRBV13, the J call TRBJ1-1, with D hard to call. Between the trimmed V and J ends, which lost 8 bases and 0 bases, there was a span of 10 bases. The CDR3 is 13 amino acids. Germline loops: CDR1 PRHDT, CDR2 FYEKMQ (reference sequence). The CDR3 reads CASAAAMNTEAFF. CDR3 in DNA: TGTGCCAGCGCGGCTGCGATGAACACTGAAGCTTTCTTT.

V gene TRBV7-2 combines with J gene TRBJ2-3; possibly TRBD1 for D (5 bases). CDR3 length: 14 residues. V dropped 4 bases and J dropped 0 bases, with 8 bases sitting between them. CDR1 SGHTA and CDR2 FQGNSA come from the germline V gene. The CDR3 nucleotides are TGTGCCAGCAGCTGGTGGGGCAGCACAGATACGCAGTATTTT. Encoded protein: CASSWWGSTDTQYF.

This clone occurred once. The chain links TRBV5-8 to TRBJ2-3; 11 nucleotides agree with TRBD2. V trimming: 4 bases; J trimming: 2 bases; junction bases outside the gene matches: 3. Germline V CDR1 and CDR2: SGHTS, YDEGEE. CDR3 length: 15 amino acids. The CDR3 DNA sequence: TGTGCCAGCAGCCCACTAGCGGGGGACACAGATACGCAGTATTTT. It codes for CASSPLAGDTDTQYF.

This clone was detected only once. The CDR3 is CASSDSLGEQFF. The CDR3 region has the DNA TGTGCCAGCAGTGACTCTCTTGGCGAGCAGTTCTTC. V and J are TRBV2 and TRBJ2-1; D unresolved. Germline CDR1 reads SNHLY; CDR2 reads FYNNEI. Trimming removed 3 bases from V and 10 bases from J, with 10 bases in between. The CDR3 is 12 amino acids.

This clone was counted between two and nine times. The rearrangement uses TRBV11-2 and TRBJ2-1; no reliable D call. The V end was cut by 4 bases, the J end by 10 bases, with 8 bases between. Germline CDR1 reads SGHAT; CDR2 reads FQNNGV. CDR3 length: 11 residues. CDR3 coding DNA: TGTGCCAGCAGCTGGGGAAACGAGCAGTTCTTC. It codes for CASSWGNEQFF. Variable domain in full (rest from reference TRBV11-2 and TRBJ2-1): EAGVAQSPRYKIIEKRQSVAFWCNPISGHATLYWYQQILGQGPKLLIQFQNNGVVDDSQLPKDRFSAERLKGVDSTLKIQPAKLEDSAVYLCASSWGNEQFFGPGTRLTVL.

The V and J genes are TRBV7-6 and TRBJ2-5, with TRBD1 as a possible D gene (5 bases). The CDR3 is 13 residues long. V shed 5 bases and J shed 2 bases, with 9 bases lying between them. Germline-derived CDR1 and CDR2 are SGHVS and FNYEAQ. The CDR3 DNA is TGTGCCAGCAGCATTCGACAGCAAGAGACCCAGTACTTC. Its protein is CASSIRQQETQYF. Complete variable domain (other parts from reference TRBV7-6 and TRBJ2-5): GAGVSQSPRYKVTKRGQDVALRCDPISGHVSLYWYRQALGQGPEFLTYFNYEAQQDKSGLPNDRFSAERPEGSISTLTIQRTEQRDSAMYRCASSIRQQETQYFGPGTRLLVL.

The rearrangement links TRBV11-2 to TRBJ1-2, with unresolved D. The V gene's germline CDR1 is SGHAT and CDR2 FQNNGV. CDR3 length: 15 residues. V was pared by 6 bases and J by 4 bases, with 18 bases between. The CDR3 sequence is CASSSGPGLAYGYTF. In DNA, the CDR3 is TGTGCCAGCAGTTCCGGGCCGGGCCTCGCCTATGGCTACACCTTC.

V is TRBV28 and J is TRBJ2-1; 10 nucleotides agree with TRBD2. J lost 8 bases, V lost 6 bases, and 16 bases had no gene match. The CDR3 length is 17 residues. Looked up from germline, CDR1 is MDHEN and CDR2 is SYDVKM. The CDR3, as DNA: TGTGCCAGCAGGGGGGAGGTTCGACTAGCGGGTAGGTATGAGCAGTTCTTC. Translated: CASRGEVRLAGRYEQFF.

The rearrangement uses TRBV7-2 and TRBJ2-2; 10 bases agree with TRBD2. The length of the CDR3 is 15 residues. J lost 5 bases, V lost 7 bases, and 7 bases had no gene match. Per the germline V gene, CDR1 is SGHTA and CDR2 is FQGNSA. CDR3 DNA sequence: TGTGCCAGCACTTCTAGCGGGGGAGGGACCGGGGAGCTGTTTTTT. Its translation: CASTSSGGGTGELFF. Based on the CDR3 plus reference TRBV7-2 and TRBJ2-2, the full variable domain is GAGVSQSPSNKVTEKGKDVELRCDPISGHTALYWYRQSLGQGLEFLIYFQGNSAPDKSGLPSDRFSAERTGGSVSTLTIQRTQQEDSAVYLCASTSSGGGTGELFFGEGSRLTVL.

The rearrangement links TRBV19 to TRBJ1-4; 7 nucleotides align to TRBD1. CDR3 length equals 16 residues. J was trimmed by 6 bases and V by 4 bases; bases with no gene match: 11. The germline V gene encodes CDR1 LNHDA and CDR2 SQIVND (reference sequence). CDR3 protein: CASSTPPGQTDEKLFF. CDR3 sequence (DNA): TGTGCCAGTAGTACCCCTCCGGGACAGACCGATGAAAAACTGTTTTTT.

The chain couples TRBV7-8 to TRBJ1-2; no clear D gene. The ends were cut back, 1 base at V and 4 bases at J, with 13 bases in the middle. Germline CDR1 and CDR2: SGHVS and FQNEAQ. This CDR3 region has 15 residues. Here the CDR3 DNA reads TGTGCCAGCAGCTTAGGGGCAGAGGACCTCTATGGCTACACCTTC. Amino acids: CASSLGAEDLYGYTF.

This chain connects TRBV30 to TRBJ1-3; D remains unclear. The V end lost 4 bases, the J end lost 0 bases, and 7 bases lay between the germline ends. Germline values: CDR1 GTSNPN, CDR2 SVGIG (reference sequence). This CDR3 comprises 13 residues. CDR3 amino acids: CAWNGISGNTIYF. The CDR3 nucleotides are TGTGCCTGGAATGGAATCTCTGGAAACACCATATATTTT.

This chain joins TRBV29-1 and TRBJ2-6; perhaps D is TRBD1 or TRBD2 (5 bases each). The CDR3 length is 13 residues. Germline lookup yields CDR1 SQVTM and CDR2 ANQGSEA. V lost 7 bases and J 1 base, leaving 8 bases between the germline ends. CDR3 nucleotides: TGCAGCGGCAGGGAGTCTGGGGCCAACGTCCTGACTTTC. Translating it yields CSGRESGANVLTF.

This clone was counted between two and nine times. The rearrangement uses TRBV7-9 and TRBJ2-2; maybe TRBD1 (6 bases). There are 16 residues in the CDR3. V shed 5 bases and J shed 1 base, with 14 bases lying between them. CDR1 and CDR2 from the germline V gene are SEHNR and FQNEAQ (reference sequence). The CDR3 here is CASSPRTVVNTGELFF. The CDR3 DNA reads TGTGCCAGCAGCCCCCGGACAGTAGTGAACACCGGGGAGCTGTTTTTT.

The V gene is TRBV6-6, the J gene TRBJ1-2; 7 nucleotides agree with TRBD1. Germline CDR1 and CDR2: MNHNY and SVGAGI (reference sequence). Trimming cost V 6 bases and J 4 bases; bases outside gene matches: 11. The CDR3 spans 15 residues. The CDR3 protein is CASRTGQSLSYGYTF. The CDR3 nucleotides read TGTGCCAGCAGAACGGGACAGTCCTTAAGCTATGGCTACACCTTC.

The rearrangement links TRBV5-4 to TRBJ2-3, with TRBD1 identical over 9 bases. The germline V gene has CDR1 SGHNT and CDR2 YYREEE (reference sequence). This CDR3 spans 15 amino acids. Trimming cost V 4 bases and J 4 bases; bases outside gene matches: 7. CDR3 residues: CASSPGTGRSDTQYF. CDR3 in DNA: TGTGCCAGCAGCCCGGGGACAGGGCGGTCAGATACGCAGTATTTT.

The chain employs TRBV5-5 and TRBJ1-2, with 9 nucleotides matching TRBD1. V was pared by 4 bases and J by 7 bases, with 5 bases of the junction left unmatched. This CDR3 region has 13 residues. Germline CDR1 reads SGHKS; CDR2 reads YYEKEE (reference sequence). CDR3 sequence: CASSPSTGGGYTF. For the CDR3, the DNA is TGTGCCAGCAGCCCGTCGACAGGGGGTGGCTACACCTTC.

Points on this clone: Mismatch with germline at one junction end may stem from a read error. The V and J genes are TRBV29-1 and TRBJ1-2; TRBD1 matches at 7 bases. This CDR3 contains 14 residues. Looked up from germline, CDR1 is SQVTM and CDR2 is ANQGSEA. CDR3 in amino acids: CSVEGGKAGYGYTF. The CDR3 DNA sequence: TGCAGCGTCGAAGGGGGCAAAGCGGGCTATGGCTACACCTTC.

This chain connects TRBV27 to TRBJ2-6; D possibly matches TRBD1 or TRBD2 (5 bases each). Between the trimmed V and J ends, which lost 2 bases and 2 bases, there was a span of 10 bases. The CDR3 has 16 residues. Germline-derived CDR1 and CDR2 are MNHEY and SMNVEV (reference sequence). The CDR3 region is CASSLEGLPGANVLTF. The CDR3 nucleotides are TGTGCCAGCAGTTTAGAGGGGTTACCTGGGGCCAACGTCCTGACTTTC.

This clone was seen a few times. The V call is TRBV25-1, the J call TRBJ2-7; D gene ambiguous. Trimming removed 4 bases from V and 3 bases from J, with 13 bases in between. Germline values: CDR1 MGHDK, CDR2 SYGVNS. This CDR3 contains 14 residues. CDR3 DNA sequence: TGTGCCAGCAGTGGAAGTAGTTCCGTCTACGAGCAGTACTTC. Amino acid sequence: CASSGSSSVYEQYF.

This clone was seen more than once but under ten times. The rearrangement uses TRBV10-1 and TRBJ2-3, with 11 bases fitting TRBD2. There are 19 residues in the CDR3. V trimming: 6 bases; J trimming: 3 bases; junction bases outside the gene matches: 17. CDR1 is WNHNN and CDR2 is SYGVQD in the germline V gene (reference sequence). CDR3 sequence: CASSREGTSGHSGTDTQYF. The CDR3 DNA follows: TGCGCCAGCAGCCGAGAGGGGACTAGCGGCCACTCAGGGACAGATACGCAGTATTTT.

The chain recombines TRBV6-6 with TRBJ1-2, with a weak D call TRBD1 (6 bases). Germline V CDR1 and CDR2: MNHNY, SVGAGI (reference sequence). The V end lost 5 bases, the J end lost 7 bases, and 11 bases lay between the germline ends. This CDR3 spans 12 amino acids. CDR3: CASSRTGTGYTF. In DNA form, the CDR3 reads TGTGCCAGCAGTCGTACAGGGACTGGCTACACCTTC.

This chain uses TRBV7-9 with TRBJ1-5, with D unresolved. There are 13 residues in the CDR3. Looked up from germline, CDR1 is SEHNR and CDR2 is FQNEAQ (reference sequence). V was pared by 3 bases and J by 10 bases, with 13 bases between. The CDR3 region has the DNA TGTGCCAGCAGCTTGAGGGAGTCCGATCCCCAGCATTTT. It is translated as CASSLRESDPQHF.

The chain carries TRBV6-1 and TRBJ2-5, with D possibly being TRBD2 (5 bases). The germline V gene encodes CDR1 MNHNS and CDR2 SASEGT. This CDR3 has 15 residues. V gave up 0 bases and J gave up 5 bases, with 13 bases separating them. This chain's CDR3 is CASSEARGLGETQYF. The CDR3 coding sequence is TGTGCCAGCAGTGAAGCGCGCGGGTTAGGGGAGACCCAGTACTTC.

The chain recombines TRBV5-1 with TRBJ2-7; 9 bases align to TRBD1. The CDR3 totals 14 residues. Germline loops: CDR1 SGHRS, CDR2 YFSETQ. With 5 bases clipped from V and 6 bases from J, the junction kept 9 bases outside the gene matches. The CDR3 DNA is TGCGCCAGCAGGCCCCGGGACAGGGAAGTCGAGCAGTACTTC. This encodes CASRPRDREVEQYF. Variable domain in full (rest from reference TRBV5-1 and TRBJ2-7): KAGVTQTPRYLIKTRGQQVTLSCSPISGHRSVSWYQQTPGQGLQFLFEYFSETQRNKGNFPGRFSGRQFSNSRSEMNVSTLELGDSALYLCASRPRDREVEQYFGPGTRLTVT.

The V call is TRBV6-1, the J call TRBJ1-5; a possible D gene is TRBD1 (5 bases). V was pared by 11 bases and J by 8 bases, with 19 bases between. CDR1 and CDR2 from the germline V gene are MNHNS and SASEGT. The CDR3 sequence is 13 residues long. The DNA of the CDR3 is TGTGCCTCCCTGAGTGGGGACTGGAAGCCCCAGCATTTT. It is translated as CASLSGDWKPQHF.

The chain combines TRBV5-5 with TRBJ2-2; 8 bases are a match to TRBD1. CDR1 is SGHKS and CDR2 is YYEKEE in the germline V gene (reference sequence). The CDR3 totals 15 residues. The trim removed 3 bases at V and 0 bases at J, leaving 1 base unmatched. CDR3 residues: CASSWGQANTGELFF. The CDR3 DNA reads as TGTGCCAGCAGCTGGGGACAGGCGAACACCGGGGAGCTGTTTTTT.

V and J are TRBV5-6 and TRBJ2-3, with D uncertain. With 3 bases removed from V and 6 bases from J, the gap between germline ends came to 5 bases. This CDR3 has 11 amino acids. The germline CDR1 and CDR2 sequences are SGHDT and YYEEEE. The CDR3 DNA reads as TGTGCCAGCAGCTACAGCGATACGCAGTATTTT. Amino acid sequence: CASSYSDTQYF.

To note about this clone: Within the sample, other DNA sequences also encode this same CDR3. This chain joins TRBV27 and TRBJ1-1; 7 bases fit TRBD1. CDR1 is MNHEY, CDR2 SMNVEV, per germline (reference sequence). The CDR3 totals 14 residues. Trimming removed 4 bases from V and 1 base from J; junction bases left unmatched: 3. The CDR3 DNA is TGTGCCAGCAGTTCAAGGGACAGGAACACTGAAGCTTTCTTT. Translation gives CASSSRDRNTEAFF.

CDR3 loop: CASRNRGNTATDTQYF. The CDR3 DNA is TGTGCCAGTAGAAACCGTGGGAATACCGCGACAGATACGCAGTATTTT. The chain carries TRBV19 and TRBJ2-3; D unresolved. V gave up 6 bases and J gave up 3 bases, with 19 bases separating them. The CDR3 has 16 amino acids. CDR1 is LNHDA, CDR2 SQIVND, per germline (reference sequence).

V usage is TRBV2 and J usage is TRBJ1-2, with D unclear. V was cut by 2 bases and J by 4 bases, with 14 bases left in between. CDR3 length equals 15 residues. Per germline, CDR1 SNHLY and CDR2 FYNNEI. The CDR3 DNA follows: TGTGCCAGCAGTGAAATATCCGCCAGTGTCTATGGCTACACCTTC. As protein: CASSEISASVYGYTF.